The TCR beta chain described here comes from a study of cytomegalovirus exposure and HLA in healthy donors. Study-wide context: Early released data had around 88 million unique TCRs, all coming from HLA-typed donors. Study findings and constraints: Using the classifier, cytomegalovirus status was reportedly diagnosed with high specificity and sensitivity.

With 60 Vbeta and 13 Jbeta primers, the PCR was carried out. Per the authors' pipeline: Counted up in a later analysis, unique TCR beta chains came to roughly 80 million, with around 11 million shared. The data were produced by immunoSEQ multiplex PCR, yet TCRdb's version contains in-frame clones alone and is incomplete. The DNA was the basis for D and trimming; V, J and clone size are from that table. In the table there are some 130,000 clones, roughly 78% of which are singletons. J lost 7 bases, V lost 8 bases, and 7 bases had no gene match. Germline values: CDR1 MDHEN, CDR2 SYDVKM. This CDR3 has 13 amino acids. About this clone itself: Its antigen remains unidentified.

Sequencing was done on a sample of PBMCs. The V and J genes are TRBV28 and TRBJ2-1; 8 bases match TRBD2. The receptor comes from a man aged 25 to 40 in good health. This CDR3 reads CASFRGGANEQFF. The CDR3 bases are TGTGCCAGCTTCCGGGGGGGTGCAAATGAGCAGTTCTTC. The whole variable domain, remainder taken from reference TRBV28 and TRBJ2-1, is DVKVTQSSRYLVKRTGEKVFLECVQDMDHENMFWYRQDPGLGLRLIYFSYDVKMKEKGDIPEGYSVSREKKERFSLILESASTNQTSMYLCASFRGGANEQFFGPGTRLTVL.